The next 12 T cell receptor beta chains were all read from a single sample in a study of human T cells and chemical hapten exposure (dated by TCRdb to about 2021). The method behind the library was RACE. TCRdb lists the instrument as NextSeq 500. TCRdb reprocessed the public reads (quality trimming at Q25 with fastp, clone calling with MiXCR) and kept in-frame beta chains. For every CDR3 protein sequence, its rows merge into one entry that carries the most common genes and DNA. This sample gives some 120,000 distinct CDR3 sequences in total; 12% of them show up just once. 1.2% to 1.5% of the sample rests with the top ten. Taken with the paper, the label for time point translates to: patch test 1, 2 weeks after DPC sensitization. In light of the paper, this sample's treatment or condition label describes: therapeutic diphenylcyclopropenone sensitization with weekly scalp DPC. The sequences come from whole blood, collected in connection with sensitization to the hapten diphenylcyclopropenone (DPC). Source of these receptors: a woman between 45 and 65 years old with alopecia areata. Some clones in this sample may be carry-over from other donors' samples.

This clonotype has a handful of counts. This chain links TRBV7-2 with TRBJ2-5; unclear D gene. Germline lookup yields CDR1 SGHTA and CDR2 FQGNSA. Trimming cost V 4 bases and J 5 bases, with 11 bases left between them. The CDR3 is 13 residues long. CDR3 sequence reads: CASSSGSRETQYF. CDR3 sequence (DNA): TGTGCCAGCAGCTCAGGATCGAGGGAGACCCAGTACTTC.

This clonotype was detected a few times. The genes are TRBV7-2 and TRBJ2-1; no definite D call. The CDR3 is 14 residues long. The V gene's germline CDR1 is SGHTA and CDR2 FQGNSA. Trimming cost V 4 bases and J 6 bases, with 13 bases left between them. CDR3 bases: TGTGCCAGCAGCTCAGATAACCCTCCCAATGAGCAGTTCTTC. This translates into CASSSDNPPNEQFF.

This clonotype was found many times. J is TRBJ2-1 and V is TRBV20-1; 10 positions agree with TRBD2. This CDR3 is built from 16 residues. Germline assignment: CDR1 DFQATT and CDR2 SNEGSKA (reference sequence). The junction had 7 bases not matched to a gene; V was cut back by 0 bases and J by 5 bases. CDR3 nucleotide sequence: TGCAGTGCTAGAGATGACGGGACTAGCGTGAACAATGAGCAGTTCTTC. Amino acid sequence: CSARDDGTSVNNEQFF.

The chain carries TRBV29-1 and TRBJ1-6; D possibly corresponds to TRBD1 (6 bases). From germline, CDR1 is SQVTM and CDR2 ANQGSEA. CDR3 size: 14 residues. V was cut by 6 bases and J by 14 bases, with 23 bases left in between. Written as DNA, the CDR3 is TGCAGCGTGGGGGACACCTCCTTCCAGGGAGCCCTCCACTTT. It specifies CSVGDTSFQGALHF.

The chain employs TRBV6-2 or TRBV6-3 and TRBJ2-2, with a weak D call TRBD2 (6 bases). Germline CDR1 MNHEY, CDR2 SVGEGT. The CDR3 is 19 amino acids. V was clipped by 2 bases and J by 4 bases, with 23 bases between them. The CDR3 bases are TGTGCCAGCAGTTACGCATCTAATCGTTTGGCGGGACCCACCGGGGAGCTGTTTTTT. This translates into CASSYASNRLAGPTGELFF.

The chain employs TRBV27 and TRBJ2-7; 8 bases agree with TRBD1. V trimming: 7 bases; J trimming: 2 bases; junction bases outside the gene matches: 13. Per the germline V gene, CDR1 is MNHEY and CDR2 is SMNVEV (reference sequence). CDR3 length: 16 residues. CDR3 DNA: TGTGCCAGCACCTCGGACAGGGATCGAAACCCCTACGAGCAGTACTTC. Encoded protein: CASTSDRDRNPYEQYF.

The rearrangement links TRBV28 to TRBJ2-3; either TRBD1 or TRBD2 may fit D (5 bases each). The CDR3 has 14 residues. CDR1 and CDR2 from the germline V gene are MDHEN and SYDVKM. The V and J ends lost 8 bases and 4 bases respectively, with 16 bases between them. The CDR3, as DNA: TGTGCCAGCTCGAGGGGATCGCGGCCAGATACGCAGTATTTT. It codes for CASSRGSRPDTQYF.

The chain recombines TRBV2 with TRBJ1-5; TRBD1 agrees at 7 bases. The germline gives CDR1 SNHLY, CDR2 FYNNEI. The CDR3 sequence is 14 residues long. Trimming at V came to 6 bases and at J to 4 bases, leaving 6 bases not matched to a gene. This CDR3 is CASRGQTSNQPQHF. The CDR3 region has the DNA TGTGCCAGCAGGGGACAGACGTCAAATCAGCCCCAGCATTTT.

This clonotype was recorded at least ten times. The V gene is TRBV7-8, the J gene TRBJ2-7, with TRBD1 identical over 10 bases. With 6 bases clipped from V and 3 bases from J, the junction kept 11 bases outside the gene matches. There are 16 residues in the CDR3. Germline lookup yields CDR1 SGHVS and CDR2 FQNEAQ. The CDR3 DNA reads as TGTGCCAGCAGTCAGTGGGGACAGGGGCCTGACTACGAGCAGTACTTC. Translation gives CASSQWGQGPDYEQYF. The whole variable domain, remainder taken from reference TRBV7-8 and TRBJ2-7, is GAGVSQSPRYKVAKRGQDVALRCDPISGHVSLFWYQQALGQGPEFLTYFQNEAQLDKSGLPSDRFFAERPEGSVSTLKIQRTQQEDSAVYLCASSQWGQGPDYEQYFGPGTRLTVT.

This clonotype was recorded a few times. The V and J genes are TRBV11-2 and TRBJ2-1, with TRBD2 matching over 12 bases. Losses at the gene ends were 5 bases for V and 8 bases for J; bases not matched to a gene: 7. Per germline, CDR1 SGHAT and CDR2 FQNNGV. The CDR3 has 15 residues. The CDR3 nucleotides read TGTGCCAGCAGCACTCTAGCGGGGGGGCTCGATGAGCAGTTCTTC. This translates into CASSTLAGGLDEQFF.

This clonotype was detected only a few times. The chain joins TRBV7-2 to TRBJ2-1, with D uncertain. V lost 1 base and J 6 bases, leaving 13 bases between the germline ends. Germline assignment: CDR1 SGHTA and CDR2 FQGNSA. This CDR3 region has 15 residues. The CDR3 protein is CASSLGVGSTNEQFF. The CDR3 region has the DNA TGTGCCAGCAGCTTAGGCGTAGGATCTACCAATGAGCAGTTCTTC.

This clonotype was counted only a few times. The chain links TRBV29-1 to TRBJ2-7, with 7 bases fitting TRBD2. CDR1 and CDR2 (germline): SQVTM, ANQGSEA. Unmatched junction bases numbered 4, after V lost 7 bases and J lost 4 bases. The length of the CDR3 is 11 residues. The CDR3 region is CSAGEGYEQYF. CDR3 in DNA: TGCAGCGCTGGGGAGGGTTACGAGCAGTACTTC.